This entry lists 30 T cell receptor beta chains sequenced from one sample in a study of cytomegalovirus exposure and HLA in healthy donors (dated by TCRdb to 2015 to 2018). Libraries were built with the immunoSEQ multiplex PCR assay. For the multiplex PCR, a mixture combining 60 forward primers for TCR Vbeta segments and 13 reverse primers for TCR Jbeta segments was used. TCRdb holds this immuneACCESS table with in-frame rearrangements only. Some clones are missing; in checked studies, unresolved V genes explain under half, and the rest has no known cause. The sample table records 130,000 or so clones; 77% of these occur just once. The ten most abundant clones make up around 1.6% of the sample. Sequencing was done on a sample of PBMCs. These receptors were collected from a female donor in good health and CMV-seronegative.

The chain employs TRBV19 and TRBJ1-2, with D unresolved. CDR1 and CDR2 from the germline V gene are LNHDA and SQIVND (reference sequence). This CDR3 spans 14 amino acids. V lost 5 bases, J lost 0 bases, and 10 bases lay in between. DNA of the CDR3: TGTGCCAGTAGTGACTCCCAAGCTAACTATGGCTACACCTTC. It yields the protein CASSDSQANYGYTF.

The chain is built from TRBV11-2 and TRBJ1-1; maybe TRBD1 (6 bases). The CDR3 is 13 residues long. V lost 6 bases, J lost 7 bases, and 15 bases lay in between. Germline CDR1 and CDR2: SGHAT and FQNNGV. The CDR3 nucleotides read TGTGCCAGCAGTACAGGGCCTGAACGTGAAGCTTTCTTT. Its protein is CASSTGPEREAFF.

The chain couples TRBV28 to TRBJ1-5; D might be TRBD1 (6 bases). Germline V gene sequence: CDR1 MDHEN, CDR2 SYDVKM. The ends were cut back, 4 bases at V and 4 bases at J, with 20 bases in the middle. This CDR3 contains 17 residues. CDR3 sequence reads: CASSSTRQVSRNQPQHF. The CDR3 DNA follows: TGTGCCAGCAGTTCAACGAGACAGGTCAGTAGGAATCAGCCCCAGCATTTT.

V and J are TRBV5-1 and TRBJ2-7; D is possibly TRBD2 (5 bases). V lost 2 bases and J 6 bases, leaving 9 bases between the germline ends. The CDR3 has 12 residues. The germline V gene encodes CDR1 SGHRS and CDR2 YFSETQ. The CDR3 here is CASSFYGGEQYF. The CDR3 bases are TGCGCCAGCAGCTTTTATGGAGGCGAGCAGTACTTC.

The rearrangement uses TRBV20-1 and TRBJ1-1; 7 bases are shared with TRBD1. The CDR3 is 11 residues long. The V gene end was trimmed by 6 bases and the J gene end by 5 bases; junction bases not matched to a gene: 3. In germline, CDR1 is DFQATT, CDR2 SNEGSKA (reference sequence). The CDR3 DNA reads TGCAGTGCCAGGGGGGAGACTGAAGCTTTCTTT. Translated: CSARGETEAFF.

The CDR3 nucleotides are TGTGCCAGCAGCTTAGGTGGGGCCTCGAACACTGAAGCTTTCTTT. Translation gives CASSLGGASNTEAFF. V is TRBV7-3 and J is TRBJ1-1; D is possibly TRBD1 (5 bases). This CDR3 region has 15 residues. With 2 bases removed from V and 1 base from J, the gap between germline ends came to 11 bases. In germline, CDR1 is SGHTA, CDR2 FQGTGA.

Worth noting for this clone: The same CDR3 is also encoded by other DNA sequences in this sample. The J gene is TRBJ1-3, the V gene TRBV2; the D gene is possibly TRBD1 (6 bases). Germline assignment: CDR1 SNHLY and CDR2 FYNNEI. Trimming cost V 6 bases and J 4 bases, with 13 bases left between them. The CDR3 has 14 residues. The DNA of the CDR3 is TGTGCCAGCAGGGAACAGGGAGGAGGAAACACCATATATTTT. The encoded protein is CASREQGGGNTIYF.

The CDR3 DNA is TGTGCCAGCAGCCCGGAGGGCCTGTACAATGAGCAGTTCTTC. Translated, it gives CASSPEGLYNEQFF. J is TRBJ2-1 and V is TRBV7-9; perhaps TRBD2 as D (6 bases). Trimming pared 5 bases from V and 4 bases from J, leaving 12 bases between. Per the germline V gene, CDR1 is SEHNR and CDR2 is FQNEAQ (reference sequence). CDR3 length: 14 residues.

This clone was counted a few times. The rearrangement links TRBV6-6 to TRBJ2-7; 7 nucleotides align to TRBD1. Trimming removed 2 bases from V and 0 bases from J; junction bases left unmatched: 7. Germline CDR1 MNHNY, CDR2 SVGAGI (reference sequence). This CDR3 has 16 residues. CDR3 residues: CASSYRTGESSYEQYF. CDR3 DNA sequence: TGTGCCAGCAGTTACCGAACAGGGGAAAGCTCCTACGAGCAGTACTTC.

The CDR3 DNA is TGTGCCAGCAGCGTAGTTGGGGGGAACTATGGCTACACCTTC. Its protein is CASSVVGGNYGYTF. This sequence joins TRBV9 and TRBJ1-2, with TRBD1 as a possible D gene (5 bases). The CDR3 has 14 residues. The germline gives CDR1 SGDLS, CDR2 YYNGEE. Trimming removed 0 bases at V and 2 bases at J, with 8 bases between.

The chain recombines TRBV4-1 with TRBJ1-4; D is unresolved. Between the trimmed V and J ends, which lost 1 base and 2 bases, there was a span of 17 bases. CDR1 is MGHRA and CDR2 is YSYEKL in the germline V gene. The CDR3 is 18 residues long. The CDR3 loop reads CASSQGATPLGTNEKLFF. In nucleotides, the CDR3 is TGCGCCAGCAGCCAAGGGGCAACACCCCTTGGCACTAATGAAAAACTGTTTTTT.

This clone occurred a few times. This chain links TRBV6-5 with TRBJ1-1; a weak D match, TRBD1 (5 bases). Germline V gene data show CDR1 as MNHEY and CDR2 as SVGAGI. Trimming removed 0 bases from V and 3 bases from J, with 8 bases in between. The CDR3 is 14 amino acids. The CDR3 region has the DNA TGTGCCAGCAGTTACTCAAGGGGCCACACTGAAGCTTTCTTT. Translated, it gives CASSYSRGHTEAFF.

The CDR3, as DNA: TGTGCCAGTAGCCCATCAGGGGGCCGGGGCACTGAAGCTTTCTTT. Protein sequence: CASSPSGGRGTEAFF. The gene calls are TRBV19 and TRBJ1-1; the match to TRBD1 covers 8 bases. This CDR3 has 15 residues. Germline CDR1 is LNHDA and CDR2 is SQIVND (reference sequence). V shed 6 bases and J 4 bases; nucleotides not matched to a gene: 10.

The chain is built from TRBV7-9 and TRBJ2-3; 9 positions match TRBD1. The trim removed 2 bases at V and 3 bases at J, leaving 9 bases unmatched. This CDR3 comprises 17 residues. Germline V gene sequence: CDR1 SEHNR, CDR2 FQNEAQ (reference sequence). DNA for the CDR3: TGTGCCAGCAGCTTAAAGTCGGGACAGGGAGGAACAGATACGCAGTATTTT. Its protein product is CASSLKSGQGGTDTQYF.

As regards this clone: This CDR3 is also generated by other DNA sequences in the sample. The V call is TRBV7-8, the J call TRBJ1-1, with D unresolved. V lost 0 bases and J lost 5, with 7 bases in between. The CDR3 totals 13 residues. Germline loops: CDR1 SGHVS, CDR2 FQNEAQ. In DNA form, the CDR3 reads TGTGCCAGCAGCTTAGCGGGGAGGACTGAAGCTTTCTTT. Translated, it gives CASSLAGRTEAFF.

Only a few counts were recorded for this clone. This chain joins TRBV6-5 and TRBJ1-1; 9 nucleotides match TRBD1. The germline V gene encodes CDR1 MNHEY and CDR2 SVGAGI. The CDR3 has 13 amino acids. The J segment lost 6 bases and the V segment lost 6 bases, leaving 5 bases of the junction unmatched. The CDR3 loop is CASRTQGASEAFF. DNA for the CDR3: TGTGCCAGCAGGACACAGGGGGCTTCTGAAGCTTTCTTT.

The chain has TRBV7-2 and TRBJ1-5; D gene ambiguous. V lost 1 base and J lost 0, with 10 bases in between. CDR3 size: 16 residues. Germline-derived CDR1 and CDR2 are SGHTA and FQGNSA. Here the CDR3 DNA reads TGTGCCAGCAGCTTAGAGTTGGCAATTAGCAATCAGCCCCAGCATTTT. Its translation: CASSLELAISNQPQHF.

This clone was seen only a few times. The chain recombines TRBV27 with TRBJ2-1, with 8 bases lining up with TRBD2. CDR3 length: 15 amino acids. In germline, CDR1 is MNHEY, CDR2 SMNVEV (reference sequence). The V segment lost 3 bases and the J segment 2 bases; nucleotides outside the gene matches: 3. CDR3 residues: CASSFTSGTYNEQFF. The DNA for the CDR3 is TGTGCCAGCAGTTTTACTAGCGGCACCTACAATGAGCAGTTCTTC.

The V and J genes are TRBV29-1 and TRBJ2-1; perhaps TRBD2 as D (6 bases). V was trimmed by 3 bases and J by 1 base, leaving 10 bases between them. The CDR3 loop spans 14 amino acids. The germline V gene has CDR1 SQVTM and CDR2 ANQGSEA. The CDR3 here is CSVDAGRSYNEQFF. The CDR3 coding sequence is TGCAGCGTTGATGCGGGGAGGTCCTACAATGAGCAGTTCTTC.

The chain employs TRBV5-1 and TRBJ1-1; D ambiguous. The V end lost 3 bases, the J end lost 0 bases, and 6 bases lay between the germline ends. The length of the CDR3 is 13 residues. Germline V CDR1 and CDR2: SGHRS, YFSETQ. The CDR3 loop reads CASSSGLNTEAFF. The DNA for the CDR3 is TGCGCCAGCAGCTCAGGATTGAACACTGAAGCTTTCTTT.

The rearrangement uses TRBV12-5 and TRBJ1-5; possible D gene TRBD1, 6 bases. Germline assignment: CDR1 LGHNT and CDR2 FRNRAP. The length of the CDR3 is 15 residues. V was pared by 3 bases and J by 4 bases, with 13 bases between. The CDR3 nucleotides are TGTGCTAGTGGTTTTTTGACGGACAGTAATCAGCCCCAGCATTTT. Translated: CASGFLTDSNQPQHF.

The J gene is TRBJ1-2, the V gene TRBV18, with 9 bases lining up with TRBD1. Germline CDR1 KGHSH, CDR2 LQKENI. CDR3 size: 15 residues. Germline trimming cut 2 bases from V and 5 bases from J; bases unmatched to any gene: 6. The CDR3 DNA sequence: TGTGCCAGCTCACCAGTACAGGGGGCAGAGTATGGCTACACCTTC. Its translation is CASSPVQGAEYGYTF. Supplemented by reference TRBV18 and TRBJ1-2, the full variable domain reads NAGVMQNPRHLVRRRGQEARLRCSPMKGHSHVYWYRQLPEEGLKFMVYLQKENIIDESGMPKERFSAEFPKEGPSILRIQQVVRGDSAAYFCASSPVQGAEYGYTFGSGTRLTVV.

The chain joins TRBV28 to TRBJ2-3, with a possible D match to TRBD2 (5 bases). The CDR3 contains 15 residues. The germline CDR1 and CDR2 sequences are MDHEN and SYDVKM. V was clipped by 5 bases and J by 3 bases, with 15 bases between them. CDR3: CASSPQAGVTDTQYF. The CDR3 DNA sequence: TGTGCCAGCAGTCCCCAGGCCGGGGTTACAGATACGCAGTATTTT.

The CDR3 spells CASSSQANQPQHF. The CDR3 DNA sequence: TGTGCCAGCAGCTCCCAGGCCAATCAGCCCCAGCATTTT. This chain joins TRBV7-2 and TRBJ1-5; D unresolved. Per germline, CDR1 SGHTA and CDR2 FQGNSA. The ends were cut back, 4 bases at V and 3 bases at J, with 7 bases in the middle. The CDR3 runs to 13 residues. The whole variable domain, remainder taken from reference TRBV7-2 and TRBJ1-5, is GAGVSQSPSNKVTEKGKDVELRCDPISGHTALYWYRQSLGQGLEFLIYFQGNSAPDKSGLPSDRFSAERTGGSVSTLTIQRTQQEDSAVYLCASSSQANQPQHFGDGTRLSIL.

The chain uses TRBV6-6 and TRBJ1-5; tentative D call: TRBD1 (6 bases). CDR1 is MNHNY, CDR2 SVGAGI, per germline (reference sequence). The CDR3 length is 14 residues. V shed 5 bases and J shed 3 bases, with 11 bases lying between them. The CDR3 bases are TGTGCCAGCAGTCCGGACAGCTACAATCAGCCCCAGCATTTT. Amino acid sequence: CASSPDSYNQPQHF.

The CDR3 DNA sequence: TGTGCCAGTAGTTCTAGGGGACAGGGCTCCTATGGCTACACCTTC. Its translation is CASSSRGQGSYGYTF. This chain links TRBV19 with TRBJ1-2; 9 positions agree with TRBD1. Per germline, CDR1 LNHDA and CDR2 SQIVND (reference sequence). This CDR3 comprises 15 residues. V lost 5 bases, J lost 4 bases, and 8 bases stayed unmatched.

The chain links TRBV29-1 to TRBJ1-1, with 9 bases that match TRBD1. The CDR3 covers 12 residues. Germline loops: CDR1 SQVTM, CDR2 ANQGSEA. V lost 8 bases, J lost 10 bases, and 11 bases stayed unmatched. CDR3 amino acids: CSFGTGRWGAFF. CDR3 bases: TGCAGCTTTGGGACAGGGAGGTGGGGAGCTTTCTTT.

This clone appeared once. V and J are TRBV11-3 and TRBJ1-1; no clear D. Germline assignment: CDR1 SGHNT and CDR2 YENEEA. CDR3 length: 11 residues. The germline V and J ends were trimmed by 3 bases and 4 bases, with 3 bases remaining between them. The CDR3 DNA follows: TGTGCCAGCAGCTTTCGCACTGAAGCTTTCTTT. Its translation is CASSFRTEAFF.

This clone was recorded only once. The chain uses TRBV5-4 and TRBJ2-1, with 12 bases that match TRBD2. The CDR3 loop spans 17 amino acids. Per germline, CDR1 SGHNT and CDR2 YYREEE (reference sequence). The V and J ends lost 0 bases and 0 bases, in that order; junction bases with no gene match: 1. CDR3 in amino acids: CASSLGTSGTSYNEQFF. For the CDR3, the DNA is TGTGCCAGCAGCTTGGGGACTAGCGGGACCTCCTACAATGAGCAGTTCTTC.

This chain links TRBV6-5 with TRBJ2-5; TRBD1 aligns across 9 bases. The CDR3 consists of 15 residues. V shed 6 bases, J shed 4 bases, and the junction held 9 bases outside the gene matches. Germline V gene lookup returns CDR1 MNHEY and CDR2 SVGAGI. The CDR3, as DNA: TGTGCCAGCAGCCTGGGACAGGGATTGGGAGAGACCCAGTACTTC. Residues: CASSLGQGLGETQYF.